This TCR beta chain was profiled in a study of cytomegalovirus exposure and HLA in healthy donors. With respect to this clone: Its matching antigen is unknown.

Study-level findings and limits: A prior analysis recorded that most TCR beta V segments were productive about 90% or about 30% of the time. A link between a missense DCLRE1C variant and TCR beta V- and J-gene trimming emerged from a later analysis.

The primer mix had 60 Vbeta and 13 Jbeta primers. The protocol was immunoSEQ multiplex PCR, while the TCRdb copy is restricted to in-frame clones and leaves out a portion. The sample lists nearly 110,000 clones; roughly four fifths were seen once. The specimen sequenced was PBMCs. This TCR derives from a man aged 50-59 years in good health and CMV-seronegative.

Written as DNA, the CDR3 is TGTGCCAGCAGCAGAATTTGGGGGGGCGGTGAGCAGTTCTTC. It is translated as CASSRIWGGGEQFF. This chain links TRBV7-9 with TRBJ2-1; D might be TRBD2 (7 bases). The CDR3 runs to 14 residues. CDR1 SEHNR and CDR2 FQNEAQ come from the germline V gene (reference sequence). V was pared by 5 bases and J by 9 bases, with 17 bases between. Full variable domain (rest looked up from reference TRBV7-9 and TRBJ2-1): DTGVSQNPRHKITKRGQNVTFRCDPISEHNRLYWYRQTLGQGPEFLTYFQNEAQLEKSRLLSDRFSAERPKGSFSTLEIQRTEQGDSAMYLCASSRIWGGGEQFFGPGTRLTVL.